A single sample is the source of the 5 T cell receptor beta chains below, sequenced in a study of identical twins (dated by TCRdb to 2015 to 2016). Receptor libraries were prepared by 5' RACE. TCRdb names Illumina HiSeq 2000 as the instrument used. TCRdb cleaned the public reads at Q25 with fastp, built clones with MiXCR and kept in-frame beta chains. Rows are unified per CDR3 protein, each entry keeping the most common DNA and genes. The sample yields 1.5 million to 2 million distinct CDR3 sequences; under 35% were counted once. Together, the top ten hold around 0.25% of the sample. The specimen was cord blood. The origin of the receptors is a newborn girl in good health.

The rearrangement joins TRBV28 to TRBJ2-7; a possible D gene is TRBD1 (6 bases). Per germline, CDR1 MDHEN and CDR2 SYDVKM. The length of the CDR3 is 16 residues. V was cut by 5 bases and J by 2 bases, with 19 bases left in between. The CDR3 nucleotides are TGTGCCAGCAGTACAATACGGTGGACAGAGGCCTACGAGCAGTACTTC. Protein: CASSTIRWTEAYEQYF.

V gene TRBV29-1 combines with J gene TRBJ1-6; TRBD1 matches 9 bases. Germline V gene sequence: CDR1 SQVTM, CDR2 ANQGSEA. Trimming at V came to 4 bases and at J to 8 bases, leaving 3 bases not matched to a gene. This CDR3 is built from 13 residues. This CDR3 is CSVGQGVDSPLHF. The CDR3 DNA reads TGCAGCGTTGGACAGGGGGTCGATTCACCCCTCCACTTT. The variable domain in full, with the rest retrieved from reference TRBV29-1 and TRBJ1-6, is SAVISQKPSRDICQRGTSLTIQCQVDSQVTMMFWYRQQPGQSLTLIATANQGSEATYESGFVIDKFPISRPNLTFSTLTVSNMSPEDSSIYLCSVGQGVDSPLHFGNGTRLTVT.

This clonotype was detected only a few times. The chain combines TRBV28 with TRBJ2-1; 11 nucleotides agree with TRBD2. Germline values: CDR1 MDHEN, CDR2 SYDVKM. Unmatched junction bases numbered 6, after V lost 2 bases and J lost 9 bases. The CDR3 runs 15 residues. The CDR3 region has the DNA TGTGCCAGCAGTTTAGGTACTAGCGGGAGCGGTGAGCAGTTCTTC. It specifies CASSLGTSGSGEQFF.

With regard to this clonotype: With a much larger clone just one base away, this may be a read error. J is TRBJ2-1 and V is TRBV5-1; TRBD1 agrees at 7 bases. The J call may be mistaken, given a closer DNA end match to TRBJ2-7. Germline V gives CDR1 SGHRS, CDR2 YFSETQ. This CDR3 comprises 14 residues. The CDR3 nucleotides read TGCGCCAGCAGCCCTCGACAGGGTTGGTACGAGCAGTACTTC. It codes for CASSPRQGWYEQYF.

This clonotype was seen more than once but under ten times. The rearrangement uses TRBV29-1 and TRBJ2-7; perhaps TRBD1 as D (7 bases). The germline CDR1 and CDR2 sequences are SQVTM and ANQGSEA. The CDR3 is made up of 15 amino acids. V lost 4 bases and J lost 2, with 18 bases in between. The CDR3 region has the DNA TGCAGCGTTGTAGGCCAACAGGGGAGGCCCTACGAGCAGTACTTC. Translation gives CSVVGQQGRPYEQYF.